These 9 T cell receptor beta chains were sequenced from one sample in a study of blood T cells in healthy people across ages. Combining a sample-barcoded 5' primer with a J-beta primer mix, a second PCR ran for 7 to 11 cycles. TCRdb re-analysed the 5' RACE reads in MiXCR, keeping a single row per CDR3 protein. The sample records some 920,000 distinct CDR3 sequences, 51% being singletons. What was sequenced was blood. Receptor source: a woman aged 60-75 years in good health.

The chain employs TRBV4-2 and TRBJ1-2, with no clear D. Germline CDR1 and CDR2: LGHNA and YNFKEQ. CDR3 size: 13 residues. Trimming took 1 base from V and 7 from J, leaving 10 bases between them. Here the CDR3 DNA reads TGTGCCAGCAGCCAAGGTGCGGGTGTTGGCTACACCTTC. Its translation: CASSQGAGVGYTF.

The CDR3 here is CASSLLGGEIGTDTQYF. The CDR3 bases are TGTGCCAGCAGTCTCCTTGGGGGAGAAATCGGCACAGATACGCAGTATTTT. The chain has TRBV28 and TRBJ2-3; TRBD1 or TRBD2 may be the D gene (5 bases each). The CDR3 contains 17 residues. Germline V gives CDR1 MDHEN, CDR2 SYDVKM. The V end lost 5 bases, the J end lost 1 base, and 19 bases lay between the germline ends.

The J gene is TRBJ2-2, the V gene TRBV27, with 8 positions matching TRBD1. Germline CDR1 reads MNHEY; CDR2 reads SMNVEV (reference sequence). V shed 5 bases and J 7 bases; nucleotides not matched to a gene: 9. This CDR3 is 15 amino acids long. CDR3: CASSPGTGGVGELFF. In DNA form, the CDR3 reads TGTGCCAGCAGTCCCGGGACAGGCGGGGTCGGGGAGCTGTTTTTT.

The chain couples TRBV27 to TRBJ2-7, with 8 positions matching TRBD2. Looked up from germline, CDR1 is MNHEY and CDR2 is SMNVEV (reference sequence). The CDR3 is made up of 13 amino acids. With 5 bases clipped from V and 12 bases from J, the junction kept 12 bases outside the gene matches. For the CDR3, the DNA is TGTGCCAGCAGTGTCGGACTAGCCGATGAGAGGTACTTC. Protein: CASSVGLADERYF.

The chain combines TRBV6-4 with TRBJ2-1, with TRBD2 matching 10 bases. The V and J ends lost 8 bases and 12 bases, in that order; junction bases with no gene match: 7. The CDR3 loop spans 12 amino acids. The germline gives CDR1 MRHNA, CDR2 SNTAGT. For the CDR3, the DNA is TGTGCCAGCGCAGCGGGAGGGCCAAGGCAGTTCTTC. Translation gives CASAAGGPRQFF.

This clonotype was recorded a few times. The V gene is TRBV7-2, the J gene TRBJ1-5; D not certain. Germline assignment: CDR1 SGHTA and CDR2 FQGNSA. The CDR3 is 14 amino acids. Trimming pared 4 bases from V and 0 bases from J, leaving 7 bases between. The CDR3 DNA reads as TGTGCCAGCAGCTCGGAGCATAGCAATCAGCCCCAGCATTTT. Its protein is CASSSEHSNQPQHF. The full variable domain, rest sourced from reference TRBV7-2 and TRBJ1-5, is GAGVSQSPSNKVTEKGKDVELRCDPISGHTALYWYRQSLGQGLEFLIYFQGNSAPDKSGLPSDRFSAERTGGSVSTLTIQRTQQEDSAVYLCASSSEHSNQPQHFGDGTRLSIL.

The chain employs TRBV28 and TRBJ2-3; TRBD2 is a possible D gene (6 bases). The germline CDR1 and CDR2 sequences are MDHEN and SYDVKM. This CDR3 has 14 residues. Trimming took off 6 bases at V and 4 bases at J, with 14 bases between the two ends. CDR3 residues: CASRRMGGADTQYF. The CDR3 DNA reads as TGTGCCAGCAGAAGGATGGGGGGTGCAGATACGCAGTATTTT.

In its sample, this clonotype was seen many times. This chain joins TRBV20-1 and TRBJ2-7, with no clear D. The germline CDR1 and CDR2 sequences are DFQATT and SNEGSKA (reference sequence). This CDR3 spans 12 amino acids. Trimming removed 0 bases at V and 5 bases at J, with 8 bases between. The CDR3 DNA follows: TGCAGTGCTAGAGATCGTATCGACGAGCAGTACTTC. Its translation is CSARDRIDEQYF.

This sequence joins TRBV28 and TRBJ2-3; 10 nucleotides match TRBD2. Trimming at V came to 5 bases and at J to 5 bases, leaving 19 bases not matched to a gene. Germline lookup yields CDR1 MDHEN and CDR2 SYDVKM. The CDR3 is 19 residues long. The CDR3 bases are TGTGCCAGCAGTCCCCCGGGACTAGCGAAGCTAACCTCGGGAGATACGCAGTATTTT. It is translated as CASSPPGLAKLTSGDTQYF.